This TCR beta chain is drawn from a study of PD-1 blockade in classical Hodgkin lymphoma. The V gene lost 4 bases and the J gene lost 5 bases, with 17 bases spanning the gap. The germline V gene encodes CDR1 MGHRA and CDR2 YSYEKL. This CDR3 is built from 15 residues. Sequencing used immunoSEQ multiplex PCR; TCRdb keeps in-frame clones, though not all of them. In the table there are around 35,000 clones, 88% of which are singletons. This clone was counted once. Its antigen is unidentified. All trial patients relapsed after autologous stem cell transplantation. Complete response, partial response or progressive disease were the best responses. Study-wide results and limits: In newly diagnosed patients, baseline TCR diversity was reportedly below that of healthy donors. The study found that TCR diversity rose significantly by C4D1 in CD4+ but not CD8+ cells.

Sample: peripheral blood mononuclear cells (PBMCs), taken before the second cycle of nivolumab. This TCR was recovered from a human donor with classical Hodgkin lymphoma. This rearrangement joins TRBV4-1 to TRBJ2-5, with no clear D. CDR3 sequence reads: CASSLSPGRSETQYF. DNA for the CDR3: TGCGCCAGCAGCCTATCACCGGGCAGGTCTGAGACCCAGTACTTC.